This TCR beta chain was obtained from a study of PD-L1 blockade in urothelial cancer. Looking at the study overall: About 90% of the roughly 30 patients were men who had bladder-origin urothelial cancer. A median about 140,000 T cells were found in blood samples. After treatment start, blood was analyzed at 3 weeks (second dose) and at 6 weeks. Study-wide results and limits: Patients with below-median pretreatment blood clonality survived longer.

Method: immunoSEQ multiplex PCR; TCRdb's copy keeps in-frame clones and lacks some. Found here are some 40,000 clones, roughly 88% of them singletons; the top ten hold 20% to 25%. Germline lookup yields CDR1 MDHEN and CDR2 SYDVKM. The ends lost 3 bases at V and 0 bases at J; junction bases unmatched: 8. This CDR3 is built from 17 residues. Comments on this clone: Its antigen is unknown.

Time point: pretreatment peripheral blood. The sequence was collected from a donor aged 40 or older with urothelial cancer. The chain carries TRBV28 and TRBJ2-1; 7 nucleotides line up with TRBD2. The specimen comprised PBMCs, sampled around atezolizumab (anti-PD-L1) treatment. Here the CDR3 DNA reads TGTGCCAGCAGTTTGCCCTCTAGCGGATACTCCTACAATGAGCAGTTCTTC. Translating it yields CASSLPSSGYSYNEQFF. Full variable domain (outside the CDR3, taken from reference TRBV28 and TRBJ2-1): DVKVTQSSRYLVKRTGEKVFLECVQDMDHENMFWYRQDPGLGLRLIYFSYDVKMKEKGDIPEGYSVSREKKERFSLILESASTNQTSMYLCASSLPSSGYSYNEQFFGPGTRLTVL.